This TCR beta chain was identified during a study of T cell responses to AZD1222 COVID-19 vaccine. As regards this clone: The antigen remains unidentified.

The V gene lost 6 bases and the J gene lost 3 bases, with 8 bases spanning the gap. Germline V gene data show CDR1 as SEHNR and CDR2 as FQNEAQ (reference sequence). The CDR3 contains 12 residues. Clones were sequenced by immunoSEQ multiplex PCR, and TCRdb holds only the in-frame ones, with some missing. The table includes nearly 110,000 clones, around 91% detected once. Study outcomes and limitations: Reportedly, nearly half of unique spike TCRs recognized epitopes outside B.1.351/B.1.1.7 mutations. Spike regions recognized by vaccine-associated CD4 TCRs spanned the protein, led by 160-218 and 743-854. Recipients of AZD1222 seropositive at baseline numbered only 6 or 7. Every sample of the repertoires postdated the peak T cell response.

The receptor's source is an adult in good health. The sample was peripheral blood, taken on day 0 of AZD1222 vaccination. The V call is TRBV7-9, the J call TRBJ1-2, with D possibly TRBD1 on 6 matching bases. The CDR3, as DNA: TGTGCCAGCAGTTCAGGGGACTATGGCTACACCTTC. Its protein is CASSSGDYGYTF.